A selection of T cell receptor beta chains follows, all from one sample in a study of PD-1 blockade in classical Hodgkin lymphoma. Data came from immunoSEQ multiplex PCR; TCRdb stores just in-frame clones and leaves some out. This table has around 30,000 clones, over 75% appearing once. The input for sequencing was peripheral blood mononuclear cells (PBMCs), taken before the fourth cycle of nivolumab. The receptors come from a human donor with classical Hodgkin lymphoma. Each CDR3 is given with its conserved first and last residue. The D gene is left open where the match is weak. Expanded clones get a size class; other rows say once, few or many, or leave the size out.

>TRBD2|NA|TRBV7-2|TRBJ2-7
CASNLGTSGIVLSSYEQYF
TGTGCCAGCAACCTTGGGACTAGCGGGATAGTTTTGAGCTCCTACGAGCAGTACTTC
>TRBD1|NA|TRBV5-1|TRBJ2-2
CASSSGTGVGPGELFF
TGCGCCAGCAGCTCAGGGACAGGGGTCGGACCCGGGGAGCTGTTTTTT
>TRBD1|few|TRBV19|TRBJ1-5
CASSFLGQGGDQPQHF
TGTGCCAGTAGTTTTCTAGGACAGGGGGGAGATCAGCCCCAGCATTTT
>TRBD1|NA|TRBV28|TRBJ2-7
CASKWTGGLYEQYF
TGTGCCAGCAAATGGACAGGGGGCTTGTACGAGCAGTACTTC
>TRBD2|NA|TRBV7-8|TRBJ2-1
CASSLALLAGGGVEQFF
TGTGCCAGCAGCTTAGCTTTGCTAGCGGGGGGCGGAGTCGAGCAGTTCTTC
>NA|NA|TRBV11-2|TRBJ2-1
CASSLGEGTQLFF
TGTGCCAGCAGCTTAGGGGAAGGCACGCAACTGTTCTTC
>TRBD2|few|TRBV5-4|TRBJ2-1
CASSLLAGGSYNEQFF
TGTGCCAGCAGCCTACTAGCGGGTGGCTCCTACAATGAGCAGTTCTTC
>NA|NA|TRBV5-1|TRBJ2-3
CASSLAGTDTQYF
TGCGCCAGCAGCTTGGCAGGAACAGATACGCAGTATTTT
>TRBD2|NA|TRBV28|TRBJ2-7
CASSFDPSGRVEQYF
TGTGCCAGCAGTTTTGATCCTAGCGGGAGGGTCGAGCAGTACTTC
>NA|NA|TRBV7-6|TRBJ2-3
CASSLGGTDTQYF
TGTGCCAGCAGCTTGGGCGGCACAGATACGCAGTATTTT
>NA|NA|TRBV10-3|TRBJ1-1
CAISESGGGWNTEAFF
TGTGCCATCAGTGAGTCCGGGGGGGGCTGGAACACTGAAGCTTTCTTT
>NA|NA|TRBV29-1|TRBJ1-4
CSVVGLFEKLFF
TGCAGCGTTGTGGGTCTTTTTGAAAAACTGTTTTTT
>NA|NA|TRBV28|TRBJ1-1
CASTQIKGWGTEAFF
TGTGCCAGCACCCAGATCAAGGGTTGGGGCACTGAAGCTTTCTTT
>NA|NA|TRBV6-5|TRBJ2-7
CASRRGHTYEQYF
TGTGCCAGCAGACGAGGTCATACCTACGAGCAGTACTTC
>NA|once|TRBV18|TRBJ1-1
CASSPSTGPEAFF
TGTGCCAGCTCACCGAGTACTGGACCTGAAGCTTTCTTT
>TRBD2|once|TRBV19|TRBJ2-1
CASSMPAGGYEQFF
TGTGCCAGTAGTATGCCAGCGGGAGGGTATGAGCAGTTCTTC
>TRBD1|few|TRBV28|TRBJ1-2
CASSTGTGGAGGYTF
TGTGCCAGCAGTACCGGGACAGGGGGCGCCGGTGGCTACACCTTC
>NA|NA|TRBV20-1|TRBJ1-2
CSRPGRNGYTF
TGCAGTAGACCTGGTCGGAATGGCTACACCTTC
>NA|NA|TRBV10-1|TRBJ1-5
CASSAGNQPQHF
TGCGCCAGCAGTGCGGGCAATCAGCCCCAGCATTTT
>TRBD1|NA|TRBV28|TRBJ1-5
CASSPADRGSNQPQHF
TGTGCCAGCAGTCCCGCGGACAGGGGAAGCAATCAGCCCCAGCATTTT
>NA|NA|TRBV2|TRBJ2-7
CASSENGQVSYEQYF
TGTGCCAGCAGTGAAAACGGACAAGTCTCCTACGAGCAGTACTTC
>TRBD1|few|TRBV13|TRBJ2-3
CASSPGTGGLDTQYF
TGTGCCAGCAGCCCCGGGACAGGGGGCCTTGATACGCAGTATTTT
>NA|NA|TRBV6-1|TRBJ2-7
CASSEEPQGRGEQYF
TGTGCCAGCAGTGAAGAACCCCAGGGAAGAGGCGAGCAGTACTTC
>TRBD2|NA|TRBV6-4|TRBJ2-1
CASSVGTSSLGEQFF
TGTGCCAGCTCAGTCGGGACTAGCTCTCTTGGTGAGCAGTTCTTC
>NA|few|TRBV11-2|TRBJ2-3
CASSLGPASTDTQYF
TGTGCCAGCAGCTTAGGCCCAGCTAGCACAGATACGCAGTATTTT